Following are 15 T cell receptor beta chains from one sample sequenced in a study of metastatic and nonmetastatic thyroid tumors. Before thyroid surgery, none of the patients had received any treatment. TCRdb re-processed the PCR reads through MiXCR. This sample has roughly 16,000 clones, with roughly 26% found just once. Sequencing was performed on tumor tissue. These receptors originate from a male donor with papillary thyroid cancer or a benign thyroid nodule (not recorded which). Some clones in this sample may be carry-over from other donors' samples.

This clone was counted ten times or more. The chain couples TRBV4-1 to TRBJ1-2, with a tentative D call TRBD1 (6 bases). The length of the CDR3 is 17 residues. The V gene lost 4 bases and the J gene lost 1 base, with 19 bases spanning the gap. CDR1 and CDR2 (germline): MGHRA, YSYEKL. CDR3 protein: CASSPLGQGKGNYGYTF. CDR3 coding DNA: TGCGCCAGCAGCCCCCTCGGGCAGGGGAAGGGTAACTATGGCTACACCTTC.

The CDR3 loop is CSARVGVQGREQYF. CDR3 sequence (DNA): TGCAGTGCTAGAGTCGGCGTCCAGGGTCGCGAGCAGTACTTC. The V and J genes are TRBV20-1 and TRBJ2-7, with D perhaps matching TRBD1 (5 bases). The CDR3 extends over 14 amino acids. Per germline, CDR1 DFQATT and CDR2 SNEGSKA (reference sequence). Trimming cost V 1 base and J 6 bases, with 16 bases left between them.

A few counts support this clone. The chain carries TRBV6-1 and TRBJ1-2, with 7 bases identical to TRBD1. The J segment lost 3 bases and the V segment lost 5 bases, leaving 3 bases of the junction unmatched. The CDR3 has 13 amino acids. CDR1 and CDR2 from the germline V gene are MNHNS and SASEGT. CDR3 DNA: TGTGCCAGCAGTCCTGACAGGGACTATGGCTACACCTTC. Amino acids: CASSPDRDYGYTF.

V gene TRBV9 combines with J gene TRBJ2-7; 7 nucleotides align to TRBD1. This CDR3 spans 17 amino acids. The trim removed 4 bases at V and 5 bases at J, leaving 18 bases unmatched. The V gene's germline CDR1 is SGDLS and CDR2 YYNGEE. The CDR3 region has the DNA TGTGCCAGCAGCCCAGACCCAAGACAGGGCCACCGGGACGAGCAGTACTTC. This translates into CASSPDPRQGHRDEQYF.

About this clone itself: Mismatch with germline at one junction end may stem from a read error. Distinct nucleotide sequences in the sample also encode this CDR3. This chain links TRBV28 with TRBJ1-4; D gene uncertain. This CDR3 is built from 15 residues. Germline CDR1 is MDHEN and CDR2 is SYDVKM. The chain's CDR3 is CASSFAAGMTEKLFF. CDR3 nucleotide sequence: TGTGCCAGCAGTTTTGCAGCGGGAATGACTGAAAAACTTTTTTTT. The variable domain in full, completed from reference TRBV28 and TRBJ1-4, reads DVKVTQSSRYLVKRTGEKVFLECVQDMDHENMFWYRQDPGLGLRLIYFSYDVKMKEKGDIPEGYSVSREKKERFSLILESASTNQTSMYLCASSFAAGMTEKLFFGSGTQLSVL.

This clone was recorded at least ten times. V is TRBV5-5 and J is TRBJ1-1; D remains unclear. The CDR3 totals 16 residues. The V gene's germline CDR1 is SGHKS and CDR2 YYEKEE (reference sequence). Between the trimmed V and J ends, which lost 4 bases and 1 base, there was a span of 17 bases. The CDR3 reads CASSPLGLTANTEAFF. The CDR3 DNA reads TGTGCCAGCAGCCCCCTAGGCCTTACTGCGAACACTGAAGCTTTCTTT. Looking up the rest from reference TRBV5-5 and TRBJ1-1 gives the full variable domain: DAGVTQSPTHLIKTRGQQVTLRCSPISGHKSVSWYQQVLGQGPQFIFQYYEKEERGRGNFPDRFSARQFPNYSSELNVNALLLGDSALYLCASSPLGLTANTEAFFGQGTRLTVV.

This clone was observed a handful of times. The CDR3 nucleotides are TGTGCCAGCAGTTTGCTCCCTTGGCCTACGGGCGATGGCTACACCTTC. It encodes CASSLLPWPTGDGYTF. The V and J genes are TRBV28 and TRBJ1-2; D remains ambiguous. V was shortened by 3 bases and J by 6 bases, with 20 bases between the two germline ends. This CDR3 contains 16 residues. Germline lookup yields CDR1 MDHEN and CDR2 SYDVKM.

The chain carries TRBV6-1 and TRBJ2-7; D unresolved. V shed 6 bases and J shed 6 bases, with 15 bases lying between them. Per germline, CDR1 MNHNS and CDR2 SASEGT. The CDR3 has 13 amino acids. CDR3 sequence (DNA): TGTGCCAGCAGCCCCACTGGAAACGGCGAGCAGTACGTC. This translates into CASSPTGNGEQYV.

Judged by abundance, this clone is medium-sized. The CDR3 reads CASSYIGGNNEQFF. CDR3 nucleotide sequence: TGTGCCAGCAGTTACATCGGGGGGAACAATGAGCAGTTCTTC. The chain has TRBV6-5 and TRBJ2-1; 7 bases match TRBD2. V shed 2 bases, J shed 5 bases, and the junction held 3 bases outside the gene matches. This CDR3 has 14 amino acids. Germline V gene sequence: CDR1 MNHEY, CDR2 SVGAGI.

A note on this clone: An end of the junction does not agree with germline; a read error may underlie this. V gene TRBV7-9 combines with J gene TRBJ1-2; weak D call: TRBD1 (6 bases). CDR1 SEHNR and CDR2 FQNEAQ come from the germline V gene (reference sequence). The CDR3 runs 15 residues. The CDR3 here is CASSPRLEGGYVYTF. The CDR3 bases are TGTGCCAGCAGCCCACGCCTCGAGGGGGGATATGTCTACACCTTC. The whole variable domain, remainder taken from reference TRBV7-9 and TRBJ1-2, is DTGVSQNPRHKITKRGQNVTFRCDPISEHNRLYWYRQTLGQGPEFLTYFQNEAQLEKSRLLSDRFSAERPKGSFSTLEIQRTEQGDSAMYLCASSPRLEGGYVYTFGSGTRLTVV.

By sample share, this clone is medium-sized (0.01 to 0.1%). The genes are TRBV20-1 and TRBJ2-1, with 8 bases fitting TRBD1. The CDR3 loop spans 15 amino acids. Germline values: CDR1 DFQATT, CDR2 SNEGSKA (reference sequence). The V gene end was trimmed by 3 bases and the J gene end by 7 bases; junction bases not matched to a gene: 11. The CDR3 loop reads CSARVGGQARNEQFF. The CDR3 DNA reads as TGCAGTGCTAGGGTCGGGGGACAGGCCAGAAATGAGCAGTTCTTC.

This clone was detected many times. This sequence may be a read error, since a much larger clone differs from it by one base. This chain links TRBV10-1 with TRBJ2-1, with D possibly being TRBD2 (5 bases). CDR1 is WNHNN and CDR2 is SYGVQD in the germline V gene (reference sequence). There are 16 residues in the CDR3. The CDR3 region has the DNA TGCGCCGGCAGTGAGTCGGTACTAGGGCTGAACAATGAGCAGTTCTTC. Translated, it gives CAGSESVLGLNNEQFF.

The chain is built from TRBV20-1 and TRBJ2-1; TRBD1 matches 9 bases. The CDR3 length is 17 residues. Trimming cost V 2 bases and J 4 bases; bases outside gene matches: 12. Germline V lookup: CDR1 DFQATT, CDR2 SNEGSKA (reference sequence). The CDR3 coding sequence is TGCAGTGCTAGAATGCTCGCTGGGACAGGGACATACAATGAGCAGTTCTTC. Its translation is CSARMLAGTGTYNEQFF.

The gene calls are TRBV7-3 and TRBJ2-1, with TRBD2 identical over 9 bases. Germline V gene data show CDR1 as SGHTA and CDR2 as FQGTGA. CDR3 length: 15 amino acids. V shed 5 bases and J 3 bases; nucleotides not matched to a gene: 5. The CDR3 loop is CASSLVAGVYNEQFF. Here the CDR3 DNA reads TGTGCCAGCAGCCTCGTAGCGGGAGTCTACAATGAGCAGTTCTTC.

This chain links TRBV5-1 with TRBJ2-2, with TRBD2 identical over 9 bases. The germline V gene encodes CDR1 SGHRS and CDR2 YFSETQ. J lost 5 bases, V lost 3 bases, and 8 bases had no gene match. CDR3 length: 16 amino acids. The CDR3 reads CASSSIAGVTTGELFF. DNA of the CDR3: TGCGCCAGCAGCTCTATAGCGGGAGTGACAACCGGGGAGCTGTTTTTT.